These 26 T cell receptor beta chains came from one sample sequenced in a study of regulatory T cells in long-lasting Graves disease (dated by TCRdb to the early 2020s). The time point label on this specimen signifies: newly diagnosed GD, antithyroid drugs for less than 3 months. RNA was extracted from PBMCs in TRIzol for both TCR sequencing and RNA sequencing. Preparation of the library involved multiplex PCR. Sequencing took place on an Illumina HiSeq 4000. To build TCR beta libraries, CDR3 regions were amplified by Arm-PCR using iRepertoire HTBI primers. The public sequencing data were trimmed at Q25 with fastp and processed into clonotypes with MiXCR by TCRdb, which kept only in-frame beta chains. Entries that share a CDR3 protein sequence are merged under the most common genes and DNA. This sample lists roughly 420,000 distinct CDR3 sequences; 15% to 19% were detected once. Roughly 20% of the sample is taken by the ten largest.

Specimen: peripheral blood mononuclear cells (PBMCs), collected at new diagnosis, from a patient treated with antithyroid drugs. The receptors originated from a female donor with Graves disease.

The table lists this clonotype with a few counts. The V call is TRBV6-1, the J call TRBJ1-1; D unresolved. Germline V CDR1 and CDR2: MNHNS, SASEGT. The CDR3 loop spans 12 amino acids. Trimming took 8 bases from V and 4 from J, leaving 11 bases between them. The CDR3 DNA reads TGTGCCAGCGCCCTAGGGTCCACTGAAGCTTTCTTT. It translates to CASALGSTEAFF.

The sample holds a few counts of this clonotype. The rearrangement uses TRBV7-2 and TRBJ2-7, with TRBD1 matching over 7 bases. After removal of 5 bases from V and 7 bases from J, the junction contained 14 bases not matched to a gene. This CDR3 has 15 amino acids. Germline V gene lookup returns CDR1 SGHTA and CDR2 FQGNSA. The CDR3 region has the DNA TGTGCCAGCAGCCTCAGTGTACTGGTGACAGGGGAGCAGTACTTC. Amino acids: CASSLSVLVTGEQYF.

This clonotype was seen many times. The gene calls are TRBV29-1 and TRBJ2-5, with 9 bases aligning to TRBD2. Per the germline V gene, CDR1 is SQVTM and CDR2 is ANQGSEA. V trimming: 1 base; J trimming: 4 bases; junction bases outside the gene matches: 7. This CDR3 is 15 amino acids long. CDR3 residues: CSVEVVAGAGETQYF. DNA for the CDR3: TGCAGCGTTGAAGTAGTAGCGGGGGCCGGAGAGACCCAGTACTTC.

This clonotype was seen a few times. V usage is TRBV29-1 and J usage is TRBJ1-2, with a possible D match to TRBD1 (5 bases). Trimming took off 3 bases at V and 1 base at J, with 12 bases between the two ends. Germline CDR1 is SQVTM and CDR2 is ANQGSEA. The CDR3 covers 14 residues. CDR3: CSVEGQGINYGYTF. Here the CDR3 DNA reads TGCAGCGTTGAGGGCCAGGGAATTAACTATGGCTACACCTTC. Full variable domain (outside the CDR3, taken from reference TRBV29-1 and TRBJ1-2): SAVISQKPSRDICQRGTSLTIQCQVDSQVTMMFWYRQQPGQSLTLIATANQGSEATYESGFVIDKFPISRPNLTFSTLTVSNMSPEDSSIYLCSVEGQGINYGYTFGSGTRLTVV.

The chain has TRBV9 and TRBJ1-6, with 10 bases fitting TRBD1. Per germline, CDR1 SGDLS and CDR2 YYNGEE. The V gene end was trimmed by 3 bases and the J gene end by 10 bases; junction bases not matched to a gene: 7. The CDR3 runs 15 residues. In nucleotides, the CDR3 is TGTGCCAGCAGCGAATACGGGACAGGGGCCTCACCCCTCCACTTT. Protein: CASSEYGTGASPLHF.

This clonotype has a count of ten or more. CDR3 protein: CAISPTDRSSYEQYF. In nucleotides, the CDR3 is TGTGCCATCAGCCCTACAGACCGGAGCTCCTACGAGCAGTACTTC. V is TRBV10-3 and J is TRBJ2-7, with D uncertain. V was cut by 6 bases and J by 0 bases, with 15 bases left in between. CDR1 and CDR2 (germline): ENHRY, SYGVKD. The CDR3 is 15 residues long.

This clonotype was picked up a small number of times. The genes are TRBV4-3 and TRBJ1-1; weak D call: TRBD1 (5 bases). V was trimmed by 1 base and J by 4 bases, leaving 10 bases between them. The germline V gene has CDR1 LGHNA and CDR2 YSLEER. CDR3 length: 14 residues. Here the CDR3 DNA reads TGCGCCAGCAGCCAAGCACGGAGGGGCACTGAAGCTTTCTTT. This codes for CASSQARRGTEAFF.

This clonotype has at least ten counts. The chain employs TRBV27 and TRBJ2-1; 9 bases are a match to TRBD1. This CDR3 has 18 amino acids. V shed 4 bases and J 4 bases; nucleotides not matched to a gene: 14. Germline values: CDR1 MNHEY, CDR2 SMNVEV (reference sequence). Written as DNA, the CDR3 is TGTGCCAGCAGTTCAGCGGGGCCAACCGGGACAGGGTACAATGAGCAGTTCTTC. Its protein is CASSSAGPTGTGYNEQFF.

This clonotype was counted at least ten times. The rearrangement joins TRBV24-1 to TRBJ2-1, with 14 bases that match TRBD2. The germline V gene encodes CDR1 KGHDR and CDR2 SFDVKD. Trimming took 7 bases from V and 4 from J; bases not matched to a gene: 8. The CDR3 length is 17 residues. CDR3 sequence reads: CATSRLGTSGSYNEQFF. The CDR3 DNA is TGTGCCACCAGCCGCTTAGGGACTAGCGGGAGTTACAATGAGCAGTTCTTC.

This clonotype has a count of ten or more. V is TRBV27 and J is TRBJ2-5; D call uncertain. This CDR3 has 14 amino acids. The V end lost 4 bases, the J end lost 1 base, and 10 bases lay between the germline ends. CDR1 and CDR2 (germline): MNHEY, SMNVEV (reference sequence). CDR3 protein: CASSSRNLQETQYF. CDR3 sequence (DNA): TGTGCCAGCAGTTCCCGGAACCTCCAAGAGACCCAGTACTTC.

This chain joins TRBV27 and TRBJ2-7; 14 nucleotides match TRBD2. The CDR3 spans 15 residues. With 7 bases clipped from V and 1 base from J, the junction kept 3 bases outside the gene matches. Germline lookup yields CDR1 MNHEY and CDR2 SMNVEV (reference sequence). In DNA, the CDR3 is TGTGCCAGCATTGGACTAGCGGGAGGTTCCTACGAGCAGTACTTC. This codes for CASIGLAGGSYEQYF.

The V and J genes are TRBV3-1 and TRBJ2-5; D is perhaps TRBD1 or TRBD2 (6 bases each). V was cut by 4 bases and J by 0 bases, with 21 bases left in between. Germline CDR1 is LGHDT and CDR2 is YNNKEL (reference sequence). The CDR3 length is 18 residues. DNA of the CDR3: TGTGCCAGCAGCCCCCCACGGGGTGGGGGGCGCAACCAAGAGACCCAGTACTTC. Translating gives CASSPPRGGGRNQETQYF.

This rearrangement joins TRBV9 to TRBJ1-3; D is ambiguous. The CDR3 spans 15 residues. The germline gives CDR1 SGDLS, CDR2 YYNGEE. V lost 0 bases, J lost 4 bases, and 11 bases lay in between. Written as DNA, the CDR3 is TGTGCCAGCAGCGTAGCGGAGGGAATAGGAAACACCATATATTTT. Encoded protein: CASSVAEGIGNTIYF.

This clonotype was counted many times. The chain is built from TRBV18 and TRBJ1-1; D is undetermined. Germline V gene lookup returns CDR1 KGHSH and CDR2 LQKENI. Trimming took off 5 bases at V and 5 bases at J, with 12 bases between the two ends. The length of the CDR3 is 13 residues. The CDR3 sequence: CASSREYETEAFF. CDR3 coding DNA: TGTGCCAGCTCAAGGGAGTACGAAACTGAAGCTTTCTTT.

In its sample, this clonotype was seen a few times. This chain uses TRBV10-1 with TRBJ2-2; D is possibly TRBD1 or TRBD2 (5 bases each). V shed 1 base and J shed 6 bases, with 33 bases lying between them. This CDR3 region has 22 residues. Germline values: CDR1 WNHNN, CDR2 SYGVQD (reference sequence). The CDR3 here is CASSEYVPPDRGRGDLSGELFF. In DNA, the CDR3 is TGCGCCAGCAGTGAGTACGTCCCCCCCGACCGGGGACGGGGAGACTTGTCCGGGGAGCTGTTTTTT.

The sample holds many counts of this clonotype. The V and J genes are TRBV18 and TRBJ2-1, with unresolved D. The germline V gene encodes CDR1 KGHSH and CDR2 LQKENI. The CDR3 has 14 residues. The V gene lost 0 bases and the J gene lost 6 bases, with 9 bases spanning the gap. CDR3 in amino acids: CASSPPLASNEQFF. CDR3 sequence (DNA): TGTGCCAGCTCACCACCGTTGGCAAGCAATGAGCAGTTCTTC.

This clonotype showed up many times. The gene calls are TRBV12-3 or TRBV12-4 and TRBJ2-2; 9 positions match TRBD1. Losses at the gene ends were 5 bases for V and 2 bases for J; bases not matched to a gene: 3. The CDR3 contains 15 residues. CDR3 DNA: TGTGCCAGCAGTGGGACAGGGTTAAACACCGGGGAGCTGTTTTTT. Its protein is CASSGTGLNTGELFF.

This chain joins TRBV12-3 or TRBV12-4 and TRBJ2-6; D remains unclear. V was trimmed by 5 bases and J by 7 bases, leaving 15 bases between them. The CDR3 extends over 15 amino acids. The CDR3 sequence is CASSPAVLGANVLTF. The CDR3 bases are TGTGCCAGCAGTCCGGCGGTTCTGGGCGCCAACGTCCTGACTTTC.

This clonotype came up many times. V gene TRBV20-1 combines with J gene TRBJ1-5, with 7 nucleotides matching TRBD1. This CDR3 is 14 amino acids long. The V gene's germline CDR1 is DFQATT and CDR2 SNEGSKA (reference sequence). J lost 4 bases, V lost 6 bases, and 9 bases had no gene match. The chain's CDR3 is CSASQGGRNQPQHF. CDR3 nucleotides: TGCAGTGCGAGCCAGGGGGGGAGAAATCAGCCCCAGCATTTT.

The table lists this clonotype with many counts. CDR3 protein: CASSHLKLDTDTQYF. Here the CDR3 DNA reads TGTGCCAGCAGCCACCTAAAGCTCGACACAGATACGCAGTATTTT. This chain uses TRBV6-2 or TRBV6-3 with TRBJ2-3; D is uncertain. Germline V gives CDR1 MNHEY, CDR2 SVGEGT. The CDR3 sequence is 15 residues long. The ends were cut back, 6 bases at V and 2 bases at J, with 15 bases in the middle.

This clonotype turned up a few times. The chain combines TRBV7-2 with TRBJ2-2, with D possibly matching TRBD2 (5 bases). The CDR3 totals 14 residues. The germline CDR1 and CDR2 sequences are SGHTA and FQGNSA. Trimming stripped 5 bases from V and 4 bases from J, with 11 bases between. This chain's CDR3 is CASSPSGSTGELFF. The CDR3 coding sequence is TGTGCCAGCAGCCCGAGCGGCTCCACCGGGGAGCTGTTTTTT.

CDR3 nucleotide sequence: TGTGCCAGCAGCCCCCAAGGACAGGGCCCTTATAAAGGCTACACCTTC. Its protein product is CASSPQGQGPYKGYTF. This chain uses TRBV9 with TRBJ1-2; the match to TRBD1 covers 8 bases. The length of the CDR3 is 16 residues. CDR1 and CDR2 (germline): SGDLS, YYNGEE. J lost 8 bases, V lost 4 bases, and 16 bases had no gene match.

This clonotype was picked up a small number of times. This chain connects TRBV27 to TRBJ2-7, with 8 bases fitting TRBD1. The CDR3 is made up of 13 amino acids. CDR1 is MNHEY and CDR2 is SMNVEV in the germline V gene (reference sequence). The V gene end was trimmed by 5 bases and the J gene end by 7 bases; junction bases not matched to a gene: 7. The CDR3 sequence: CASSLQGAQEQYF. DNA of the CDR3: TGTGCCAGCAGTCTTCAGGGGGCGCAGGAGCAGTACTTC.

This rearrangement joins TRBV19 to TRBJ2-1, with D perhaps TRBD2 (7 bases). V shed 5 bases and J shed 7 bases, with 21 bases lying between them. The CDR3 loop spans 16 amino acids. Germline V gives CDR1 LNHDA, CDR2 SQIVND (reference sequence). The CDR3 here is CASSARTGGLLNEQFF. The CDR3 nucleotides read TGTGCCAGTAGTGCCAGAACGGGGGGCCTTTTGAATGAGCAGTTCTTC.

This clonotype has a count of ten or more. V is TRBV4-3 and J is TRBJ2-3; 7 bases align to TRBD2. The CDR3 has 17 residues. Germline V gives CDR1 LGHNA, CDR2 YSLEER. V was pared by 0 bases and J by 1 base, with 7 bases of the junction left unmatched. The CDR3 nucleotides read TGCGCCAGCAGCCAAGATGCGGGACTACTCGGCACAGATACGCAGTATTTT. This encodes CASSQDAGLLGTDTQYF.

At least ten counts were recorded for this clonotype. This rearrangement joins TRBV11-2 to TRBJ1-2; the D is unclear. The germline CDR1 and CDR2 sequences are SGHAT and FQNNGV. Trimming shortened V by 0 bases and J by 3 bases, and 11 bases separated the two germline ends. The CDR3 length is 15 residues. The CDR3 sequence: CASSLEVGLDYGYTF. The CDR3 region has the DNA TGTGCCAGCAGCTTAGAGGTGGGGTTGGACTATGGCTACACCTTC.